Presented here are 16 T cell receptor beta chains from one specimen sequenced in a study of blood T cell repertoires in COVID-19. TCRdb keeps only in-frame clones here, not all; method: immunoSEQ multiplex PCR. The sample has approximately 350,000 clones, about nine tenths seen once. The sequenced sample consisted of peripheral blood. Receptors were obtained from a woman aged 45-65 years with COVID-19, enrolled during active disease.

This chain joins TRBV18 and TRBJ2-5, with 7 bases matching TRBD1. The CDR3 has 15 amino acids. Trimming cost V 4 bases and J 1 base; bases outside gene matches: 6. CDR1 KGHSH and CDR2 LQKENI come from the germline V gene. The CDR3: CASSRHRGTQETQYF. The CDR3 coding sequence is TGTGCCAGCTCACGCCACAGGGGAACCCAAGAGACCCAGTACTTC.

The V and J genes are TRBV7-2 and TRBJ2-3, with TRBD2 as a possible D gene (5 bases). V was cut by 7 bases and J by 2 bases, with 13 bases left in between. The CDR3 sequence is 14 residues long. The germline V gene has CDR1 SGHTA and CDR2 FQGNSA. The CDR3: CASTAGGPTDTQYF. In nucleotides, the CDR3 is TGTGCCAGCACCGCCGGCGGGCCCACAGATACGCAGTATTTT. Complete variable domain (other parts from reference TRBV7-2 and TRBJ2-3): GAGVSQSPSNKVTEKGKDVELRCDPISGHTALYWYRQSLGQGLEFLIYFQGNSAPDKSGLPSDRFSAERTGGSVSTLTIQRTQQEDSAVYLCASTAGGPTDTQYFGPGTRLTVL.

The chain uses TRBV19 and TRBJ2-3; 9 bases are shared with TRBD2. This CDR3 has 16 amino acids. The J segment lost 2 bases and the V segment lost 5 bases, leaving 8 bases of the junction unmatched. Germline CDR1 reads LNHDA; CDR2 reads SQIVND (reference sequence). The CDR3 is CASSPLSGRLTDTQYF. CDR3 bases: TGTGCCAGTAGTCCATTGAGCGGGAGGCTCACAGATACGCAGTATTTT.

The chain combines TRBV24-1 with TRBJ2-2, with D possibly TRBD1 on 5 matching bases. V lost 9 bases to trimming and J lost 6 bases, with 7 bases between them. The CDR3 runs to 11 residues. From germline, CDR1 is KGHDR and CDR2 SFDVKD. The CDR3 protein is CATGAAGELFF. DNA for the CDR3: TGTGCCACCGGGGCGGCCGGGGAGCTGTTTTTT.

The chain combines TRBV19 with TRBJ2-1, with D unclear. The CDR3 has 13 residues. With 5 bases removed from V and 3 bases from J, the gap between germline ends came to 8 bases. The germline V gene has CDR1 LNHDA and CDR2 SQIVND (reference sequence). The CDR3 is CASSPRVYNEQFF. The CDR3 bases are TGTGCCAGTAGTCCTCGGGTCTACAATGAGCAGTTCTTC.

The V and J genes are TRBV5-1 and TRBJ1-1; D unclear. The CDR3 length is 13 residues. V was shortened by 3 bases and J by 0 bases, with 6 bases between the two germline ends. The germline CDR1 and CDR2 sequences are SGHRS and YFSETQ. CDR3 nucleotide sequence: TGCGCCAGCAGCTCTATTATGAACACTGAAGCTTTCTTT. Its protein is CASSSIMNTEAFF.

The sample holds one count of this clone. The chain joins TRBV10-3 to TRBJ2-1; possible D gene TRBD2, 6 bases. In germline, CDR1 is ENHRY, CDR2 SYGVKD. The ends were cut back, 4 bases at V and 7 bases at J, with 11 bases in the middle. This CDR3 is built from 13 residues. The CDR3 spells CAISGIRENEQFF. The DNA for the CDR3 is TGTGCCATCAGTGGGATACGGGAGAATGAGCAGTTCTTC.

The chain carries TRBV30 and TRBJ1-5; no clear D gene. V was pared by 2 bases and J by 9 bases, with 8 bases between. The CDR3 contains 11 residues. The V gene's germline CDR1 is GTSNPN and CDR2 SVGIG (reference sequence). The CDR3 loop is CAWSYFGPQHF. In DNA, the CDR3 is TGTGCCTGGAGTTATTTCGGGCCCCAGCATTTT.

The chain recombines TRBV7-9 with TRBJ2-7; no reliable D call. V was shortened by 1 base and J by 0 bases, with 10 bases between the two germline ends. Germline V gene data show CDR1 as SEHNR and CDR2 as FQNEAQ (reference sequence). This CDR3 region has 15 residues. Written as DNA, the CDR3 is TGTGCCAGCAGCTTAGATGGCACCAGCTCCTACGAGCAGTACTTC. Its translation is CASSLDGTSSYEQYF.

This clone appeared once. V usage is TRBV19 and J usage is TRBJ2-1; D is unclear. V was shortened by 3 bases and J by 4 bases, with 10 bases between the two germline ends. This CDR3 is 14 amino acids long. Germline values: CDR1 LNHDA, CDR2 SQIVND (reference sequence). The CDR3 nucleotides read TGTGCCAGTAGTATGATGTCCACTTACAATGAGCAGTTCTTC. It codes for CASSMMSTYNEQFF. The full variable domain, in which reference TRBV19 and TRBJ2-1 provide the parts outside the CDR3, is DGGITQSPKYLFRKEGQNVTLSCEQNLNHDAMYWYRQDPGQGLRLIYYSQIVNDFQKGDIAEGYSVSREKKESFPLTVTSAQKNPTAFYLCASSMMSTYNEQFFGPGTRLTVL.

The chain employs TRBV10-2 and TRBJ2-3, with D possibly TRBD1 on 5 matching bases. Per the germline V gene, CDR1 is WSHSY and CDR2 is SAAADI. The CDR3 consists of 15 residues. Trimming removed 2 bases at V and 2 bases at J, with 11 bases between. The CDR3 DNA is TGCGCCAGCAGTGAGAGATACAGGACCACAGATACGCAGTATTTT. Its protein product is CASSERYRTTDTQYF.

The chain uses TRBV19 and TRBJ1-3; perhaps TRBD1 as D (5 bases). This CDR3 contains 16 residues. Trimming took 3 bases from V and 3 from J, leaving 15 bases between them. Germline V gene lookup returns CDR1 LNHDA and CDR2 SQIVND (reference sequence). The CDR3 region has the DNA TGTGCCAGTAGTATGAGTTTGTTGACAGTTGGAAACACCATATATTTT. The encoded protein is CASSMSLLTVGNTIYF.

The chain is built from TRBV5-6 and TRBJ2-1, with TRBD2 as a possible D gene (6 bases). This CDR3 is 16 amino acids long. From germline, CDR1 is SGHDT and CDR2 YYEEEE. With 1 base removed from V and 5 bases from J, the gap between germline ends came to 16 bases. The CDR3 nucleotides read TGTGCCAGCAGCTTGTCGTCGACTAGGAATAACAATGAGCAGTTCTTC. As protein: CASSLSSTRNNNEQFF.

The chain couples TRBV9 to TRBJ2-7, with 10 bases matching TRBD2. CDR1 and CDR2 (germline): SGDLS, YYNGEE. The CDR3 consists of 17 residues. V lost 0 bases to trimming and J lost 3 bases; unmatched junction nucleotides: 9. Written as DNA, the CDR3 is TGTGCCAGCAGCGTAGAGGACCTAGCTAGCGGGAGCTACGAGCAGTACTTC. It encodes CASSVEDLASGSYEQYF. Supplemented by reference TRBV9 and TRBJ2-7, the full variable domain reads DSGVTQTPKHLITATGQRVTLRCSPRSGDLSVYWYQQSLDQGLQFLIQYYNGEERAKGNILERFSAQQFPDLHSELNLSSLELGDSALYFCASSVEDLASGSYEQYFGPGTRLTVT.

This chain joins TRBV4-2 and TRBJ2-7, with D unresolved. V was clipped by 1 base and J by 2 bases, with 3 bases between them. The CDR3 is made up of 12 amino acids. Germline V lookup: CDR1 LGHNA, CDR2 YNFKEQ. This CDR3 reads CASSQGPYEQYF. The CDR3 nucleotides are TGTGCCAGCAGCCAAGGGCCCTACGAGCAGTACTTC.

This clone was detected only once. The chain links TRBV24-1 to TRBJ2-3; perhaps TRBD2 as D (6 bases). CDR3 size: 17 residues. The V end was cut by 10 bases, the J end by 1 base, with 23 bases between. Germline assignment: CDR1 KGHDR and CDR2 SFDVKD. CDR3 protein: CATTTSPGVSCTDTQYF. CDR3 sequence (DNA): TGTGCCACGACGACATCACCGGGGGTGAGTTGCACAGATACGCAGTATTTT.